A single sample is the source of the 27 T cell receptor beta chains below, sequenced in a study of PD-1 blockade in classical Hodgkin lymphoma. The time point was: cycle 4 day 1 (C4D1), after about 6 weeks of nivolumab. All trial patients relapsed after autologous stem cell transplantation. Produced via immunoSEQ multiplex PCR; TCRdb's table is partial and in-frame only. The data contain under 20,000 clones, 76% of them singletons. This specimen was peripheral blood mononuclear cells (PBMCs), taken before the fourth cycle of nivolumab. These receptors all come from a human donor with classical Hodgkin lymphoma.

V and J are TRBV11-2 and TRBJ2-5; TRBD1 matches at 8 bases. The CDR3 length is 16 residues. The trim removed 2 bases at V and 4 bases at J, leaving 9 bases unmatched. Germline lookup yields CDR1 SGHAT and CDR2 FQNNGV. CDR3 protein: CASSLFLTGVGETQYF. CDR3 sequence (DNA): TGTGCCAGCAGCTTATTCTTGACAGGGGTGGGAGAGACCCAGTACTTC.

This clone has just one count. This chain joins TRBV25-1 and TRBJ2-2; 7 bases align to TRBD1. V shed 4 bases and J 5 bases; nucleotides not matched to a gene: 10. Germline V gene data show CDR1 as MGHDK and CDR2 as SYGVNS. This CDR3 is built from 16 residues. CDR3 DNA sequence: TGTGCCAGCAGTGCACACAGGGGTAGGAGGACCGGGGAGCTGTTTTTT. Its protein is CASSAHRGRRTGELFF.

This chain links TRBV19 with TRBJ2-1, with 7 bases identical to TRBD2. Germline values: CDR1 LNHDA, CDR2 SQIVND (reference sequence). The CDR3 sequence is 13 residues long. V dropped 9 bases and J dropped 4; count of bases not matched to a gene: 6. CDR3: CASGRPEYNEQFF. CDR3 nucleotides: TGTGCCAGCGGGAGGCCGGAGTACAATGAGCAGTTCTTC.

The rearrangement joins TRBV5-5 to TRBJ1-2, with 9 positions matching TRBD1. The CDR3 sequence is 14 residues long. V gave up 4 bases and J gave up 4 bases; unmatched junction bases: 5. The germline CDR1 and CDR2 sequences are SGHKS and YYEKEE (reference sequence). The CDR3 protein is CASSHPDRGYGYTF. DNA for the CDR3: TGTGCCAGCAGCCACCCGGACAGGGGCTATGGCTACACCTTC.

This chain uses TRBV11-3 with TRBJ2-1; D unclear. In germline, CDR1 is SGHNT, CDR2 YENEEA. The CDR3 extends over 16 amino acids. The germline V and J ends were trimmed by 1 base and 0 bases, with 10 bases remaining between them. DNA for the CDR3: TGTGCCAGCAGCTTAGCTGTACTAAGCTCCTACAATGAGCAGTTCTTC. Its protein product is CASSLAVLSSYNEQFF.

The chain couples TRBV5-1 to TRBJ1-6; D is uncertain. The V gene lost 0 bases and the J gene lost 11 bases, with 9 bases spanning the gap. The CDR3 has 13 residues. CDR1 SGHRS and CDR2 YFSETQ come from the germline V gene. The CDR3 nucleotides read TGCGCCAGCAGCTTGGTCGGGGATCCACCCCTCCACTTT. It specifies CASSLVGDPPLHF. The variable domain in full, completed from reference TRBV5-1 and TRBJ1-6, reads KAGVTQTPRYLIKTRGQQVTLSCSPISGHRSVSWYQQTPGQGLQFLFEYFSETQRNKGNFPGRFSGRQFSNSRSEMNVSTLELGDSALYLCASSLVGDPPLHFGNGTRLTVT.

This rearrangement joins TRBV6-5 to TRBJ2-7; 7 nucleotides line up with TRBD2. The CDR3 is 14 residues long. Germline loops: CDR1 MNHEY, CDR2 SVGAGI. With 2 bases clipped from V and 2 bases from J, the junction kept 3 bases outside the gene matches. The CDR3 loop reads CASSYLGGAYEQYF. The CDR3 bases are TGTGCCAGCAGTTACCTTGGGGGGGCCTACGAGCAGTACTTC.

The rearrangement links TRBV4-3 to TRBJ1-2; TRBD1 is a possible D gene (5 bases). Trimming cost V 2 bases and J 6 bases, with 13 bases left between them. This CDR3 has 14 residues. Looked up from germline, CDR1 is LGHNA and CDR2 is YSLEER. This CDR3 reads CASSQQGSGDGYTF. CDR3 sequence (DNA): TGCGCCAGCAGCCAACAGGGTTCTGGTGATGGCTACACCTTC.

This chain joins TRBV10-2 and TRBJ1-2, with D possibly matching TRBD1 (5 bases). Germline CDR1 reads WSHSY; CDR2 reads SAAADI. The CDR3 has 14 residues. Trimming pared 0 bases from V and 8 bases from J, leaving 13 bases between. For the CDR3, the DNA is TGCGCCAGCAGTGAGTCGACGGGACCGATCGGCTACACCTTC. Its translation is CASSESTGPIGYTF.

This clone was recorded once. Here the CDR3 reads CASSMAGVPYNEQFF. CDR3 DNA sequence: TGTGCCAGTAGTATGGCGGGAGTGCCCTACAATGAGCAGTTCTTC. The rearrangement links TRBV19 to TRBJ2-1; TRBD2 matches 7 bases. Germline CDR1 reads LNHDA; CDR2 reads SQIVND (reference sequence). V was pared by 3 bases and J by 2 bases, with 4 bases of the junction left unmatched. This CDR3 spans 15 amino acids. Using reference TRBV19 and TRBJ2-1 for the parts outside the CDR3, the full variable domain is DGGITQSPKYLFRKEGQNVTLSCEQNLNHDAMYWYRQDPGQGLRLIYYSQIVNDFQKGDIAEGYSVSREKKESFPLTVTSAQKNPTAFYLCASSMAGVPYNEQFFGPGTRLTVL.

The genes are TRBV5-1 and TRBJ2-3; D not resolved. The CDR3 consists of 15 residues. Germline V lookup: CDR1 SGHRS, CDR2 YFSETQ. Trimming pared 5 bases from V and 0 bases from J, leaving 13 bases between. CDR3: CASSMSETSTDTQYF. Here the CDR3 DNA reads TGCGCCAGCAGTATGTCAGAGACAAGCACAGATACGCAGTATTTT.

J is TRBJ1-2 and V is TRBV5-1, with D possibly TRBD1 on 5 matching bases. Per germline, CDR1 SGHRS and CDR2 YFSETQ. Trimming cost V 0 bases and J 4 bases, with 10 bases left between them. The CDR3 has 14 amino acids. The CDR3 sequence is CASSLVSGSYGYTF. The CDR3 DNA reads TGCGCCAGCAGCTTGGTGTCAGGGTCCTATGGCTACACCTTC.

V usage is TRBV9 and J usage is TRBJ2-1; D ambiguous. Germline loops: CDR1 SGDLS, CDR2 YYNGEE. CDR3 length equals 13 residues. Trimming took off 0 bases at V and 6 bases at J, with 7 bases between the two ends. DNA for the CDR3: TGTGCCAGCAGCGTAGCCGTGCGCAATGAGCAGTTCTTC. This translates into CASSVAVRNEQFF.

In regard to this clone: Other nucleotide sequences in the sample specify the same CDR3. J is TRBJ2-1 and V is TRBV5-1; TRBD1 is a possible D gene (5 bases). V was pared by 0 bases and J by 8 bases, with 6 bases between. Germline values: CDR1 SGHRS, CDR2 YFSETQ. This CDR3 region has 12 residues. CDR3 loop: CASSLVGDEQFF. The CDR3 nucleotides read TGCGCCAGCAGCTTGGTAGGGGATGAGCAGTTCTTC. Drawing the rest from reference TRBV5-1 and TRBJ2-1, the complete variable domain is KAGVTQTPRYLIKTRGQQVTLSCSPISGHRSVSWYQQTPGQGLQFLFEYFSETQRNKGNFPGRFSGRQFSNSRSEMNVSTLELGDSALYLCASSLVGDEQFFGPGTRLTVL.

Regarding this clone: Compared with germline, one end of the junction differs, possibly owing to a read error. This chain connects TRBV6-1 to TRBJ1-3, with D hard to call. The CDR3 is made up of 15 amino acids. In germline, CDR1 is MNHNS, CDR2 SASEGT. The CDR3: CASRPEIYGGYTIYF. The CDR3 DNA reads TGTGCCAGCAGGCCCGAGATTTATGGTGGATACACCATATATTTT.

The CDR3 is CAWEILTVRGYTF. The DNA for the CDR3 is TGTGCCTGGGAGATCCTTACCGTGCGGGGCTACACCTTC. The J gene is TRBJ1-2, the V gene TRBV30; D gene ambiguous. Germline V gives CDR1 GTSNPN, CDR2 SVGIG (reference sequence). V was cut by 5 bases and J by 8 bases, with 18 bases left in between. The CDR3 has 13 amino acids. The whole variable domain, filled in from reference TRBV30 and TRBJ1-2, reads SQTIHQWPATLVQPVGSPLSLECTVEGTSNPNLYWYRQAAGRGLQLLFYSVGIGQISSEVPQNLSASRPQDRQFILSSKKLLLSDSGFYLCAWEILTVRGYTFGSGTRLTVV.

The rearrangement uses TRBV5-1 and TRBJ2-1, with TRBD2 matching 11 bases. Germline-derived CDR1 and CDR2 are SGHRS and YFSETQ. The V segment lost 7 bases and the J segment 0 bases; nucleotides outside the gene matches: 9. The CDR3 totals 17 residues. For the CDR3, the DNA is TGCGCCAGCCTCCCCACTAGCGGGGGTTACTCCTACAATGAGCAGTTCTTC. Translation: CASLPTSGGYSYNEQFF.

The chain joins TRBV9 to TRBJ2-3, with TRBD2 matching over 9 bases. The CDR3 is made up of 17 amino acids. Germline CDR1 and CDR2: SGDLS and YYNGEE. V dropped 4 bases and J dropped 3; count of bases not matched to a gene: 12. CDR3 loop: CASSPRIAGVFTDTQYF. The CDR3 DNA follows: TGTGCCAGCAGCCCTCGGATAGCGGGAGTATTTACAGATACGCAGTATTTT.

In this sample, this clone turned up a few times. V usage is TRBV19 and J usage is TRBJ1-1; D is ambiguous. Trimming cost V 1 base and J 2 bases, with 11 bases left between them. This CDR3 comprises 15 residues. The germline gives CDR1 LNHDA, CDR2 SQIVND (reference sequence). The CDR3 sequence: CASSIVAHSNTEAFF. CDR3 bases: TGTGCCAGTAGTATAGTGGCCCACTCTAACACTGAAGCTTTCTTT.

The chain has TRBV10-3 and TRBJ1-3, with 9 bases that match TRBD1. V trimming: 6 bases; J trimming: 6 bases; junction bases outside the gene matches: 6. CDR1 is ENHRY, CDR2 SYGVKD, per germline. CDR3 length: 14 residues. The DNA of the CDR3 is TGTGCCATCAGGGGGACAGGGAACGCAAACACCATATATTTT. Its translation: CAIRGTGNANTIYF.

A word on this clone: An end of the junction differs from the germline gene, which may be a read error. Other DNA variants within this sample encode the same CDR3. This chain uses TRBV4-1 with TRBJ1-4; D not certain. Germline CDR1 reads MGHRA; CDR2 reads YSYEKL. This CDR3 has 14 amino acids. The CDR3 loop is CASSHPHGNEKLFF. The DNA for the CDR3 is TGCGCTAGCAGCCACCCGCACGGGAATGAAAAACTGTTTTTT.

Only one count was recorded for this clone. The chain couples TRBV18 to TRBJ2-7; a weak D match, TRBD1 (5 bases). V was shortened by 4 bases and J by 3 bases, with 13 bases between the two germline ends. The CDR3 contains 14 residues. The germline gives CDR1 KGHSH, CDR2 LQKENI. CDR3 protein: CASSLAGQDYEQYF. The CDR3 nucleotides read TGTGCCAGCTCACTGGCAGGGCAGGACTACGAGCAGTACTTC.

The V gene is TRBV7-7, the J gene TRBJ1-1, with D unresolved. The CDR3 is made up of 13 amino acids. CDR1 and CDR2 (germline): SSHAT, FNYEAQ (reference sequence). V was trimmed by 2 bases and J by 2 bases, leaving 6 bases between them. The CDR3 DNA reads TGTGCCAGCAGCTTAACTGCTAACACTGAAGCTTTCTTT. This translates into CASSLTANTEAFF.

The chain carries TRBV15 and TRBJ1-2; D is undetermined. Germline V lookup: CDR1 LNHNV, CDR2 YYDKDF (reference sequence). This CDR3 spans 12 amino acids. V was shortened by 0 bases and J by 5 bases, with 4 bases between the two germline ends. CDR3 sequence reads: CATSRDGYGYTF. Here the CDR3 DNA reads TGTGCCACCAGCAGAGATGGTTATGGCTACACCTTC. Combining the CDR3 with reference TRBV15 and TRBJ1-2 gives the whole variable domain DAMVIQNPRYQVTQFGKPVTLSCSQTLNHNVMYWYQQKSSQAPKLLFHYYDKDFNNEADTPDNFQSRRPNTSFCFLDIRSPGLGDTAMYLCATSRDGYGYTFGSGTRLTVV.

The V call is TRBV18, the J call TRBJ1-2; 10 positions agree with TRBD1. The CDR3 extends over 15 amino acids. With 2 bases clipped from V and 5 bases from J, the junction kept 5 bases outside the gene matches. From germline, CDR1 is KGHSH and CDR2 LQKENI. In DNA, the CDR3 is TGTGCCAGCTCACCAGAGGGACAGGGGATATATGGCTACACCTTC. Translation: CASSPEGQGIYGYTF. The whole variable domain, filled in from reference TRBV18 and TRBJ1-2, reads NAGVMQNPRHLVRRRGQEARLRCSPMKGHSHVYWYRQLPEEGLKFMVYLQKENIIDESGMPKERFSAEFPKEGPSILRIQQVVRGDSAAYFCASSPEGQGIYGYTFGSGTRLTVV.

The chain joins TRBV7-2 to TRBJ2-5, with D hard to call. Germline CDR1 is SGHTA and CDR2 is FQGNSA. Trimming took off 2 bases at V and 4 bases at J, with 5 bases between the two ends. The CDR3 is 12 residues long. As DNA, the CDR3 is TGTGCCAGCAGCTTATACCGAGAGACCCAGTACTTC. It specifies CASSLYRETQYF.

The rearrangement links TRBV14 to TRBJ2-3; 7 bases match TRBD2. This CDR3 spans 17 amino acids. After removal of 3 bases from V and 4 bases from J, the junction contained 13 bases not matched to a gene. Per the germline V gene, CDR1 is SGHDN and CDR2 is FVKESK. The CDR3 loop is CASSQITLAVGADTQYF. As DNA, the CDR3 is TGTGCCAGCAGCCAGATAACCCTAGCGGTGGGGGCAGATACGCAGTATTTT.